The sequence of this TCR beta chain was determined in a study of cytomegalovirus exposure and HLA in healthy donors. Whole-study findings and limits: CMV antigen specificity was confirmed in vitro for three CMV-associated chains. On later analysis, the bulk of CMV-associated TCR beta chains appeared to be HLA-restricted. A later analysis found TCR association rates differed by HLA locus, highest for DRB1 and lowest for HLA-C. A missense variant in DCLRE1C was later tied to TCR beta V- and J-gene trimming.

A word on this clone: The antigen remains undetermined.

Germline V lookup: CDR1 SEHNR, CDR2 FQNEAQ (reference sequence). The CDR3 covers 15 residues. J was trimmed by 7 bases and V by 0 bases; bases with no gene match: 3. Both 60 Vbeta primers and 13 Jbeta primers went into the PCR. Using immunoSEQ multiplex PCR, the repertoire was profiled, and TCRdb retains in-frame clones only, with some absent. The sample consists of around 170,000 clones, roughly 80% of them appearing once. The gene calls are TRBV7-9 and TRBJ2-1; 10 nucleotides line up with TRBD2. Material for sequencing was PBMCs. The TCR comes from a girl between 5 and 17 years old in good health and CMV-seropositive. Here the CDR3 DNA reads TGTGCCAGCAGCTTAGCTAGCGGGAGGATGAATGAGCAGTTCTTC. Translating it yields CASSLASGRMNEQFF.